The present T cell receptor (beta chain) was sequenced within a study of T cells in tuberculosis. Study in general: A South African cohort included IGRA-negative adolescents, latently infected IGRA-positive adolescents and adults with active tuberculosis. Study-level results: Active tuberculosis alpha repertoires lay closer to GMM-specific TCRs than controls'.

Clones were read by immunoSEQ multiplex PCR, and TCRdb kept only the in-frame ones, dropping some. The data hold over 40,000 clones, with 95% observed a single time. A note on this clone: What it recognizes is unknown.

Germline-derived CDR1 and CDR2 are MDHEN and SYDVKM. The CDR3 sequence is 17 residues long. J gave up 16 bases and V 4 bases, and 17 bases lay outside the gene matches. This chain joins TRBV28 and TRBJ2-1; 15 bases map to TRBD2. The specimen was PBMCs. The clonotype was recovered from a donor between 5 and 29 years old with latent tuberculosis or without tuberculosis infection. As DNA, the CDR3 is TGTGCCAGCAGTTCCAGCGGACTAGCGGGGGGGCAGATGAGCTTATTCTTC. Translating it yields CASSSSGLAGGQMSLFF.